This T cell receptor beta chain is drawn from a study of blood T cell repertoires in COVID-19 (dated by TCRdb to the early 2020s). At the level of the whole study: Samples from collaborators originated in the United States, Italy and Spain and spanned both the acute and convalescent phases of COVID-19. The prospective study material was composed of cDNA or gDNA derived from T cells, B-cell-depleted T cells, or PBMCs. Deeply sampled blood TCRbeta repertoires from subjects exposed to, actively infected with, or recovered from COVID-19 were included in the dataset. The repertoires were made available in a free public database intended to serve as a resource for research on the immune response to SARS-CoV-2. The samples were drawn from the first 160 participants of the ongoing ImmuneRACE study and from more than 1,000 subjects provided by 6 global collaborators. Sample metadata almost always included a de-identified subject ID, COVID-19 status, age in years and sex. Where HLA class I and class II types were available, the types were taken from metadata supplied by the sample provider, not from assay-based typing. Paper-wide results and their limitations: The amount of clinical and demographic metadata varied by source and participant and was provided uncurated.

TCRbeta CDR3 regions were amplified from genomic DNA by means of the immunoSEQ Assay, a bias-controlled multiplex PCR. In the authors' own workflow: The number of nucleated cells in each sample was estimated from the amplification of reference gene primers within the assay. To quantify the absolute abundance of each unique TCRbeta CDR3 rearrangement, sequence reads were collapsed and filtered. For each sample, productive Simpson clonality was calculated as the square root of Simpson's diversity index across productive rearrangements. The table comes from immuneACCESS by way of TCRdb, which keeps in-frame sequences with V and J called. Part of the clones is missing from these tables; in studies checked, under half for an unresolved V gene and the rest for unknown reasons. V, J and clone size were drawn from that table, and D and trimming were deduced from the DNA. The sample table contains some 260,000 clones; only one count was recorded for 65% to 90% of them. The ten largest make up about 1.7% of the sample.

Relative to germline, V is 1 base shorter and J is 5 bases shorter, with 15 bases between their ends. Via the germline V gene, CDR1 is MGHRA and CDR2 YSYEKL. CDR3 length: 16 amino acids, cysteine to phenylalanine. The sequence is cut down to CDR3 DNA, 48 bases in frame from base 1. Worth noting for this clone: It has no known antigen specificity. Base qualities were left out, and no much larger clone turns up one base away.

Participants in the prospective study were enrolled through a virtual design, were aged roughly 18 to 100 years, and lived in under 25 United States geographic areas. To assign participants to cohorts, the prospective study relied on clinical history that participants themselves reported in a screening survey and a study questionnaire. ImmuneRACE Cohort 3 recovered participants were defined by two consecutive negative NP/OP PCR tests, healthcare professional clearance, or symptom resolution. In the prospective study, whole blood, serum and a nasopharyngeal or oropharyngeal swab were collected from each participant by mobile phlebotomists. Over a roughly 2-month period, participants in the prospective study had the option of providing additional blood draws and questionnaires. Before DNA extraction, blood samples from the prospective study were shipped at room temperature or frozen.

The sample comprised PBMCs or T cells enriched from blood (not recorded which). The rearrangement combines TRBV4-1 with TRBJ1-5; perhaps TRBD1 is the D gene, with 6 bases matching. The origin of this receptor is a man aged 35 to 55 who had recovered from COVID-19. The sequenced DNA is TGCGCCAGCAGCCAAGGGCCTTGGGAGGGGGATCAGCCCCAGCATTTT. Its protein is CASSQGPWEGDQPQHF.